Below, one TCR beta chain is given with its context. What it binds is unknown. TCR templates numbering around 110,000 were assayed per sample. Using immunoSEQ multiplex PCR, the repertoire was profiled, and TCRdb retains in-frame clones only, with some absent. The sample lists roughly 100,000 clones, approximately 94% seen once, with approximately 0.3% in the top ten. This entry comes from a study of siplizumab effects on memory and regulatory T cells. V dropped 10 bases and J dropped 6; count of bases not matched to a gene: 7. The germline V gene encodes CDR1 SGHNT and CDR2 YENEEA. This CDR3 spans 13 amino acids. Study-wide points: Naive or memory phenotype assignment was not possible for roughly 80-95% of proliferating CD4+ or CD8+ clones.

Sequenced sample: CD4+ T cells sorted from blood. The chain has TRBV11-3 and TRBJ2-2; 8 bases are a match to TRBD2. The receptor's source is a human donor in good health. DNA of the CDR3: TGTGCCATTAAGCGGGAGTCAGCCGGGGAGCTGTTTTTT. This sequence encodes CAIKRESAGELFF.